Sequencing of this T cell receptor (beta chain) was carried out in a study of cytomegalovirus exposure and HLA in healthy donors. Primers included in the PCR were 60 Vbeta and 13 Jbeta primers. Sequenced by immunoSEQ multiplex PCR; TCRdb stores in-frame clones only, minus some. Of some 150,000 clones listed, 60% to 80% were seen once; the top ten hold roughly 0.7%. Donors sampled were nominally healthy, though unrecorded immune exposures were likely. There are 13 residues in the CDR3. After removal of 4 bases from V and 7 bases from J, the junction contained 1 base not matched to a gene. Germline CDR1 and CDR2: MGHDK and SYGVNS. Regarding this clone: Its antigen remains unknown.

Findings and caveats of the study: It was reportedly the case that the classifier diagnosed cytomegalovirus status with high specificity and sensitivity.

The receptor comes from a male donor in good health and CMV-seronegative. Sequencing was done on a sample of PBMCs. This chain joins TRBV25-1 and TRBJ1-2; 12 bases agree with TRBD1. The CDR3 is CASSGDRGLGYTF. The CDR3, as DNA: TGTGCCAGCAGTGGGGACAGGGGGCTTGGCTACACCTTC.